The source of this T cell receptor (beta chain) is a study of T cell changes during pregnancy in multiple sclerosis. TCRdb's table, derived via immunoSEQ multiplex PCR, lists solely in-frame clones and lacks some. Among approximately 50,000 clones, 85% to 95% were seen once, and the ten largest hold under 0.85%. The V gene's germline CDR1 is SEHNR and CDR2 FQNEAQ (reference sequence). J lost 3 bases, V lost 1 base, and 5 bases had no gene match. CDR3 length: 15 residues. This specimen was CD4+ T cells from peripheral blood mononuclear cells, taken in the third trimester of pregnancy. V and J are TRBV7-9 and TRBJ2-7; TRBD2 agrees at 8 bases. The receptor was isolated from a female donor with multiple sclerosis, enrolled in a pregnancy study. The CDR3 DNA reads as TGTGCCAGCAGCTTAGTATCGGGACTAGTCTACGAGCAGTACTTC. Protein sequence: CASSLVSGLVYEQYF.